A selection of T cell receptor beta chains follows, all from one sample in a study of blood T cell repertoires in COVID-19. The protocol was immunoSEQ multiplex PCR, while the TCRdb copy is restricted to in-frame clones and leaves out a portion. This table has under 150,000 clones, around 81% appearing once. Material: peripheral blood. All receptors come from a human donor with acute or convalescent COVID-19. The donor label of this sample is uncertain. The CDR3 runs from the conserved cysteine through the conserved F or W. A D gene is named only where the DNA matches it firmly. The size entry is marked missing in some rows and otherwise reads once, few, many or a size class.

v_gene	j_gene	d_gene	abundance	CDR3nt	CDR3aa
TRBV6-5	TRBJ1-5	TRBD1	NA	TGTGCCAGCAGTTATGGACAGGGAAGTCAGCCCCAGCATTTT	CASSYGQGSQPQHF
TRBV24-1	TRBJ1-1	NA	NA	TGTGCCACCAGTGACCGGGGTAACACTGAAGCTTTCTTT	CATSDRGNTEAFF
TRBV19	TRBJ2-1	NA	NA	TGTGCCAGTAGTTTCAGCGGCGATCCCTACAATGAGCAGTTCTTC	CASSFSGDPYNEQFF
TRBV10-3	TRBJ2-5	NA	NA	TGTGCCATCAGTGAGTCCACCCTCGGGGAGACCCAGTACTTC	CAISESTLGETQYF
TRBV4-1	TRBJ1-4	NA	NA	TGCGCCAGCAGCCTAACAGGGCGCAAGTTTGAAAAACTGTTTTTT	CASSLTGRKFEKLFF
TRBV5-1	TRBJ1-1	NA	NA	TGCGCCAGCAGCTTTAACGGGAACACTGAAGCTTTCTTT	CASSFNGNTEAFF
TRBV5-1	TRBJ2-2	TRBD1	NA	TGCGCCAGCAGCCGGGGCCAGGGGGACACCGGGGAGCTGTTTTTT	CASSRGQGDTGELFF
TRBV6-5	TRBJ1-1	TRBD1	NA	TGTGCCACCTCTTTACAGGGGGCGGCGGGGACTGAAGCTTTCTTT	CATSLQGAAGTEAFF
TRBV5-1	TRBJ2-1	NA	NA	TGCGCCAGCAGCTCGGACAGTTCTTCCTACAATGAGCAGTTCTTC	CASSSDSSSYNEQFF
TRBV3-1/TRBV3-2	TRBJ1-2	NA	NA	TGTGCCAGCAGCTCCCCGGGGGGGCAGCGCGGCTACACCTTC	CASSSPGGQRGYTF
TRBV29-1	TRBJ1-3	TRBD1	NA	TGCAGCGCCGGGACAGGGGCTATTGGAAACACCATATATTTT	CSAGTGAIGNTIYF
TRBV5-6	TRBJ2-2	NA	NA	TGTGCCAGCAGCTGGGACTCCTCGAACACCGGGGAGCTGTTTTTT	CASSWDSSNTGELFF
TRBV12-3/TRBV12-4	TRBJ1-5	NA	NA	TGTGCCAGCAGTTTTGGAGAGCCCCAGCATTTT	CASSFGEPQHF
TRBV6-1	TRBJ1-1	NA	NA	TGTGCCAGCAGTGAAGTTCTCCGTTGGACAGCCAACACTGAAGCTTTCTTT	CASSEVLRWTANTEAFF
TRBV30	TRBJ2-3	TRBD1	NA	TGTGCCTGGAGTACAGGGGTTGGAACAGATACGCAGTATTTT	CAWSTGVGTDTQYF
TRBV21-1	TRBJ1-1	NA	NA	TGTGCCAGGACGGGACACCGCCGTCACCCTTCGATAGACACTGAAGCTTTCTTT	CARTGHRRHPSIDTEAFF
TRBV7-3	TRBJ1-1	NA	once	TGTGCCAGCAGCTTAGGGTGGGCGAACACTGAAGCTTTCTTT	CASSLGWANTEAFF
TRBV10-3	TRBJ1-2	NA	NA	TGTGCCATCACTTCCGGGGGGTCTGGCTACACCTTC	CAITSGGSGYTF
TRBV10-2	TRBJ1-1	NA	NA	TGCGCCAGCAGGGGGGGGCTCCAAGGAACTGAAGCTTTCTTT	CASRGGLQGTEAFF
TRBV7-8	TRBJ2-1	NA	once	TGTGCCAGCAGCTTAGCGGTGACAGGACACAATGAGCAGTTCTTC	CASSLAVTGHNEQFF
TRBV6-6	TRBJ1-1	NA	NA	TGTGCCAGCACCCGACAGGCGAACACTGAAGCTTTCTTT	CASTRQANTEAFF
TRBV12-3/TRBV12-4	TRBJ1-1	NA	NA	TGTGCCAGCAGTCTGCGGGACTCCATGGCAGCTTTCTTT	CASSLRDSMAAFF
TRBV19	TRBJ2-1	TRBD2	NA	TGTGCCAGTAGCCCCGGACTAGCGGGGGCCCCTAAGGGGTTCTTC	CASSPGLAGAPKGFF
TRBV3-1/TRBV3-2	TRBJ1-3	NA	NA	TGTGCCAGCAGCCAAGATTTCCCAGGGGCTGGAAACACCATATATTTT	CASSQDFPGAGNTIYF
TRBV6-5	TRBJ1-5	TRBD1	many	TGTGCCAGCAGTAAGACAGGGGTTAGCAATCAGCCCCAGCATTTT	CASSKTGVSNQPQHF
TRBV3-1/TRBV3-2	TRBJ2-3	NA	NA	TGTGCCAGCAGCCAAGATCCTACCTTAACAGATACGCAGTATTTT	CASSQDPTLTDTQYF
TRBV2	TRBJ2-5	NA	NA	TGTGCCTCCAAAGGGGCAGGCCTTTCCCAAGAGACCCAGTACTTC	CASKGAGLSQETQYF
TRBV6-1	TRBJ1-5	NA	few	TGTGCCAGCAGTGAATCTTGGAGTCGGGCCCAGCATTTT	CASSESWSRAQHF
TRBV6-5	TRBJ1-2	NA	NA	TGTGCCAGCAGCTATAACGAGGCATTCTTC	CASSYNEAFF
TRBV16	TRBJ2-3	TRBD2	NA	TGTGCCAGCAGCCAATCAAGAGCGGGGGGGCAAGATACGCAGTATTTT	CASSQSRAGGQDTQYF
TRBV15	TRBJ2-2	NA	NA	TGTGCCACCAGCAGGAGACATCCGAACACCGGGGAGCTGTTTTTT	CATSRRHPNTGELFF
TRBV29-1	TRBJ1-6	TRBD1	once	TGCAGCGTTCTCCAAGGGGACAGTGGTTCACCCCTCCACTTT	CSVLQGDSGSPLHF
TRBV18	TRBJ1-6	TRBD1	few	TGTGCCAGCTCATCCCGACAGGGAGATAATTCACCCCTCCACTTT	CASSSRQGDNSPLHF
TRBV9	TRBJ2-1	TRBD1	NA	TGTGCCAGCAGTCCCGGGACAGGGTCCAACAATGAGCAGTTCTTC	CASSPGTGSNNEQFF
TRBV19	TRBJ2-1	TRBD1	NA	TGTGCCAGTAAAAGGGGAGTAGGGACAGGGAAATCCAATGAGCAGTTCTTC	CASKRGVGTGKSNEQFF
TRBV11-1	TRBJ2-1	NA	NA	TGTGCCAGCAGCTCCCCATTCGAGCAGTTCTTC	CASSSPFEQFF
TRBV27	TRBJ2-2	TRBD2	NA	TGTGCCAGCAGTTTCTTAGCGGGGGCCACGAACACCGGGGAGCTGTTTTTT	CASSFLAGATNTGELFF
TRBV5-6	TRBJ2-2	NA	NA	TGTGCCAGCAGCATCCTCGACAGGGAGGCCGGGGAGCTGTTTTTT	CASSILDREAGELFF
TRBV7-6	TRBJ2-1	TRBD2	NA	TGTGCCAGCAGCATCACTTCTAGCGGCTCCTACAATGAGCAGTTCTTC	CASSITSSGSYNEQFF
TRBV11-2	TRBJ1-1	NA	NA	TGTGCCAGCAGCTTGGGCACCCAGACGCACGTTGAAGCTTTCTTT	CASSLGTQTHVEAFF
TRBV6-6	TRBJ2-3	NA	NA	TGTGCCAGCAGTTACTCCGGTGCGGGCACAGATACGCAGTATTTT	CASSYSGAGTDTQYF